This T cell receptor (beta chain) is from a study of spatial heterogeneity in lung cancer (dated by TCRdb to the late 2010s). Regarding the complete study: More beta-chain than alpha-chain transcripts were consistently detected, likely reflecting higher beta-chain transcript abundance. In the raw uncorrected reads, each unique combination of TCR and UMI appeared more than ten times on average. In non-small cell lung cancer, the study made a quantitative comparison of TCR alpha and beta repertoires among multiple tumor regions, matched nontumor lung and blood. Both alpha and beta chains were TCR-sequenced in a few hundred tumor regions, under 85 matched nontumor lung samples and approximately 50 PBMC samples obtained at surgery. Nonsynonymous mutation counts, determined by whole-exome sequencing of tumor tissue, were related to features of the TCR repertoire. General findings and caveats noted by the study authors: Additional single-cell paired TCR alpha and beta sequencing was considered necessary to confirm, at a functional level, the hypothesis that regional TCRs recognize regional mutations.

There are many counts of this clonotype. No cognate antigen has been identified for it. There are no base qualities to consult, and no much larger clone falls within one base. This beta chain is a stray sequence in a library constructed for alpha chains; its clone size is not meaningful. Interpreted using the paper, the time point label stands for: sample taken at primary tumor resection. Donors were about 70 patients with early-stage, untreated non-small cell lung cancer from the lung TRACERx cohort. For TCR sequencing, whole RNA was extracted from tumor and nontumor lung tissue, or from cryopreserved PBMC samples, and no cell sorting was done. Only patients with enough RNA available from two or more tumor regions were chosen for TCR sequencing. From cysteine to phenylalanine, the CDR3 is 13 amino acids long. Only the CDR3 region is kept as DNA, spanning 39 bases read in frame from base 1. Relative to germline, V is 1 base shorter and J is 9 bases shorter, with 10 bases between their ends. Looking up the germline V gene (reference sequence) yields CDR1 DFQATT and CDR2 SNEGSKA.

Preparation of the library involved 5' RACE. These reads were obtained on a NextSeq 500. The TCR library protocol attached a unique molecular identifier to each TCR cDNA molecule to allow correction of PCR and sequencing errors. On the study's bioinformatics: TCR identification, UMI-based error correction and CDR3 extraction were all carried out with Decombinator tools. Expanded TCRs were defined as those above a frequency of 2 per 1,000, corresponding to the top 1% of the tumor frequency distribution. Renyi diversity was calculated using the R vegan package after each repertoire was subsampled 100 times to 5,000 TCRs. CDR3 similarity networks were built from amino acid triplet string-kernel similarity, connecting CDR3s with pairwise similarity above 0.82. TCRdb passed the public sequencing reads through fastp at Q25 and MiXCR, retaining productive beta sequences. Each record represents a unique CDR3 protein, reported with the most common genes and DNA among its rows. TCRdb's processing, not the authors' own work, is the source of the V and J calls. The sample records several thousand distinct CDR3 sequences, around 3.5% of which are singletons. The ten largest account for 15% to 20% of the sample.

The source was lung tissue, collected at surgery. This receptor was obtained from a human donor with early-stage non-small cell lung cancer. The chain joins TRBV20-1 to TRBJ1-6, with no confident D gene call. The DNA is as follows: TGCAGTGCTAGAGTGGCGCCAGGTTCACCCCTCCACTTT. The resulting protein is CSARVAPGSPLHF.